This T cell receptor (beta chain) emerged from a study of cytomegalovirus exposure and HLA in healthy donors. Overall study results and limits: Presence/absence analyses assumed roughly uniform sequencing depth across donors. In an earlier analysis, most TCR beta V segments were productive about 87% or about 30% of the time. Association with HLA alleles at 0.05 false discovery rate was found for 16,951 TCR beta sequences in a later analysis. As a later analysis showed, a missense DCLRE1C variant was linked to trimming of TCR beta V- and J-genes.

Between the trimmed V and J ends, which lost 1 base and 0 bases, there was a span of 13 bases. This CDR3 is 17 amino acids long. CDR1 is SGHNT and CDR2 is YYREEE in the germline V gene (reference sequence). Primers for the PCR totalled 60 Vbeta and 13 Jbeta. The protocol was immunoSEQ multiplex PCR, while the TCRdb copy is restricted to in-frame clones and leaves out a portion. The sample includes about 84,000 clones, 55% to 65% of them seen just once. As concerns this clone: Its antigen is as yet unknown.

Source material: PBMCs. This chain joins TRBV5-4 and TRBJ2-2; perhaps TRBD2 as D (5 bases). The receptor was isolated from a woman between 35 and 50 years old in good health and CMV-seropositive. The CDR3 DNA reads TGTGCCAGCAGCTTGACGGGGTGGTCCTCGAACACCGGGGAGCTGTTTTTT. Protein product: CASSLTGWSSNTGELFF. Together with reference TRBV5-4 and TRBJ2-2, the CDR3 gives the full variable domain: ETGVTQSPTHLIKTRGQQVTLRCSSQSGHNTVSWYQQALGQGPQFIFQYYREEENGRGNFPPRFSGLQFPNYSSELNVNALELDDSALYLCASSLTGWSSNTGELFFGEGSRLTVL.